The 23 T cell receptor beta chains below come from one sample, sequenced in a study of CD8+ T cells in alopecia areata. Sequencing used cDNA as its template, made by extracting RNA and reverse transcribing it. Using immunoSEQ multiplex PCR, the repertoire was profiled, and TCRdb retains in-frame clones only, with some absent. The sample shows approximately 210,000 clones, 64% of them seen only once. Sample treatment: oral pan-JAK inhibitor, 5-10 mg twice daily. The sample here was CD4+ T cells sorted from blood, taken at week 4, from a patient treated with tofacitinib. Every receptor here comes from a human donor with alopecia areata.

This clone was detected only a few times. This sequence joins TRBV29-1 and TRBJ2-7; D unclear. Trimming removed 4 bases from V and 1 base from J, with 5 bases in between. Germline-derived CDR1 and CDR2 are SQVTM and ANQGSEA. This CDR3 has 11 amino acids. CDR3 nucleotides: TGCAGCGTTGTCCGGTCCTACGAGCAGTACTTC. This gives the protein CSVVRSYEQYF.

The J gene is TRBJ2-1, the V gene TRBV29-1, with 8 bases identical to TRBD1. The germline CDR1 and CDR2 sequences are SQVTM and ANQGSEA. V shed 0 bases and J 4 bases; nucleotides not matched to a gene: 8. The CDR3 covers 16 residues. The CDR3 DNA reads TGCAGCGTTGAAGATTCAGGGGGCGGGATATACAATGAGCAGTTCTTC. Translation gives CSVEDSGGGIYNEQFF.

CDR3 sequence reads: CASGSGANVLTF. CDR3 nucleotide sequence: TGTGCCAGCGGTTCTGGGGCCAACGTCCTGACTTTC. The V gene is TRBV6-6, the J gene TRBJ2-6, with D uncertain. Trimming left V 8 bases short and J 1 base short, with 3 bases between. The CDR3 runs 12 residues. Germline V gene sequence: CDR1 MNHNY, CDR2 SVGAGI (reference sequence).

Turning to this clone: The sample has other DNA sequences that encode this CDR3 too. The chain carries TRBV18 and TRBJ1-6; no clear D. This CDR3 is built from 12 residues. With 2 bases removed from V and 5 bases from J, the gap between germline ends came to 1 base. Germline values: CDR1 KGHSH, CDR2 LQKENI. CDR3 sequence reads: CASSPDNSPLHF. CDR3 sequence (DNA): TGTGCCAGCTCACCAGATAATTCACCCCTCCACTTT.

This clone was seen a few times. The genes are TRBV5-1 and TRBJ2-7; the match to TRBD2 covers 12 bases. With V trimmed by 3 bases and J by 6 bases, 4 bases remained unmatched. Germline loops: CDR1 SGHRS, CDR2 YFSETQ. The CDR3 runs to 14 residues. CDR3 in DNA: TGCGCCAGCAGCTCTAGCGGGGGGGCCGGCGAGCAGTACTTC. Encoded protein: CASSSSGGAGEQYF. Full variable domain (missing parts from reference TRBV5-1 and TRBJ2-7): KAGVTQTPRYLIKTRGQQVTLSCSPISGHRSVSWYQQTPGQGLQFLFEYFSETQRNKGNFPGRFSGRQFSNSRSEMNVSTLELGDSALYLCASSSSGGAGEQYFGPGTRLTVT.

The J gene is TRBJ1-4, the V gene TRBV30; possible D gene TRBD1, 5 bases. The CDR3 totals 12 residues. CDR1 and CDR2 from the germline V gene are GTSNPN and SVGIG (reference sequence). V lost 2 bases, J lost 12 bases, and 13 bases lay in between. CDR3: CAWSMTAGQLFF. The CDR3 DNA is TGTGCCTGGAGTATGACAGCAGGACAACTGTTTTTT.

The chain recombines TRBV7-2 with TRBJ2-5, with D perhaps being TRBD1 or TRBD2 (5 bases each). Germline assignment: CDR1 SGHTA and CDR2 FQGNSA. CDR3 length: 14 residues. Deletions cut 2 bases from V and 2 bases from J, with 9 bases between. CDR3 loop: CASSLWDPQETQYF. The CDR3 bases are TGTGCCAGCAGCTTATGGGACCCTCAAGAGACCCAGTACTTC. The full variable domain, completed using reference TRBV7-2 and TRBJ2-5, is GAGVSQSPSNKVTEKGKDVELRCDPISGHTALYWYRQSLGQGLEFLIYFQGNSAPDKSGLPSDRFSAERTGGSVSTLTIQRTQQEDSAVYLCASSLWDPQETQYFGPGTRLLVL.

This clone is a singleton in its sample. The rearrangement joins TRBV9 to TRBJ2-1; TRBD2 agrees at 7 bases. V gave up 2 bases and J gave up 5 bases; unmatched junction bases: 4. The CDR3 runs to 14 residues. Germline-derived CDR1 and CDR2 are SGDLS and YYNGEE. CDR3 DNA: TGTGCCAGCAGCGTCGGGGGGTTTGACAATGAGCAGTTCTTC. It is translated as CASSVGGFDNEQFF. The full variable domain, rest sourced from reference TRBV9 and TRBJ2-1, is DSGVTQTPKHLITATGQRVTLRCSPRSGDLSVYWYQQSLDQGLQFLIQYYNGEERAKGNILERFSAQQFPDLHSELNLSSLELGDSALYFCASSVGGFDNEQFFGPGTRLTVL.

This sequence joins TRBV7-2 and TRBJ1-1; TRBD1 matches at 10 bases. The J segment lost 5 bases and the V segment lost 1 base, leaving 13 bases of the junction unmatched. CDR1 is SGHTA and CDR2 is FQGNSA in the germline V gene. CDR3 length equals 18 residues. CDR3 in amino acids: CASSLVGTGVGWETEAFF. The CDR3 coding sequence is TGTGCCAGCAGCTTAGTGGGGACAGGGGTCGGCTGGGAGACTGAAGCTTTCTTT.

V and J are TRBV7-9 and TRBJ2-6; 8 nucleotides align to TRBD1. The CDR3 has 14 amino acids. V lost 5 bases to trimming and J lost 8 bases; unmatched junction nucleotides: 5. Per germline, CDR1 SEHNR and CDR2 FQNEAQ (reference sequence). CDR3 nucleotides: TGTGCCAGCAGCGTGGACAGGGTGTCCAACGTCCTGACTTTC. Its translation is CASSVDRVSNVLTF.

This chain links TRBV7-9 with TRBJ2-6; D gene unclear. This CDR3 has 13 amino acids. V shed 8 bases and J shed 0 bases, with 5 bases lying between them. Germline CDR1 and CDR2: SEHNR and FQNEAQ (reference sequence). CDR3 sequence: CASLLSGANVLTF. The CDR3, as DNA: TGTGCCAGCCTCCTCTCTGGGGCCAACGTCCTGACTTTC.

The chain uses TRBV6-6 and TRBJ2-1; D might be TRBD1 or TRBD2, each matching 5 bases. V lost 8 bases to trimming and J lost 4 bases, with 18 bases between them. This CDR3 comprises 15 residues. CDR1 and CDR2 (germline): MNHNY, SVGAGI (reference sequence). The CDR3 protein is CASRAALGEYNEQFF. CDR3 bases: TGTGCCAGCCGGGCGGCCTTGGGGGAATACAATGAGCAGTTCTTC.

The CDR3 sequence is CASSLQNQNYGYTF. The CDR3 DNA sequence: TGTGCCAGCAGTCTCCAGAACCAAAACTATGGCTACACCTTC. The chain is built from TRBV2 and TRBJ1-2; no clear D. The V and J ends lost 5 bases and 2 bases respectively, with 12 bases between them. CDR1 and CDR2 (germline): SNHLY, FYNNEI. This CDR3 has 14 amino acids.

The chain couples TRBV6-5 to TRBJ2-3, with 8 bases fitting TRBD1. With 7 bases clipped from V and 4 bases from J, the junction kept 7 bases outside the gene matches. The CDR3 spans 14 residues. Per germline, CDR1 MNHEY and CDR2 SVGAGI. The CDR3 nucleotides read TGTGCCAGCAAGGAGACAGGGGACGCAGATACGCAGTATTTT. Amino acids: CASKETGDADTQYF.

V gene TRBV5-6 combines with J gene TRBJ1-2; D gene unclear. V lost 3 bases and J 2 bases, leaving 8 bases between the germline ends. CDR3 length equals 13 residues. Germline CDR1 reads SGHDT; CDR2 reads YYEEEE. CDR3 nucleotide sequence: TGTGCCAGCAGCTCAAGCGGGAACTATGGCTACACCTTC. Translation gives CASSSSGNYGYTF.

In this sample, this clone turned up once. The chain's CDR3 is CASSVRGGRTDTQYF. In DNA, the CDR3 is TGTGCCAGCAGCGTCCGCGGGGGCCGCACAGATACGCAGTATTTT. This sequence joins TRBV9 and TRBJ2-3, with D possibly being TRBD2 (7 bases). Deletions cut 2 bases from V and 1 base from J, with 11 bases between. The CDR3 is 15 amino acids. In germline, CDR1 is SGDLS, CDR2 YYNGEE.

V gene TRBV5-4 combines with J gene TRBJ2-1; no reliable D call. V dropped 6 bases and J dropped 10 bases, with 20 bases sitting between them. CDR1 and CDR2 from the germline V gene are SGHNT and YYREEE (reference sequence). The length of the CDR3 is 14 residues. CDR3 DNA sequence: TGTGCCAGCAACCCGACCCCCGAACCCTTCGAGCAGTTCTTC. Its translation is CASNPTPEPFEQFF.

This clone has just one count. The rearrangement joins TRBV7-9 to TRBJ2-1; the match to TRBD2 covers 13 bases. CDR1 and CDR2 from the germline V gene are SEHNR and FQNEAQ (reference sequence). The V and J ends lost 1 base and 10 bases, in that order; junction bases with no gene match: 1. The CDR3 is 14 amino acids. CDR3 sequence: CASSLGTSGGEQFF. In DNA, the CDR3 is TGTGCCAGCAGCTTAGGGACTAGCGGGGGAGAGCAGTTCTTC.

The chain employs TRBV6-5 and TRBJ2-1, with TRBD1 identical over 10 bases. The CDR3 spans 15 residues. CDR1 and CDR2 (germline): MNHEY, SVGAGI. V lost 6 bases, J lost 4 bases, and 6 bases stayed unmatched. The CDR3 coding sequence is TGTGCCAGCAGCTCGACAGGGGGCGCGTACAATGAGCAGTTCTTC. It translates to CASSSTGGAYNEQFF.

CDR3 bases: TGCAGCGCCGGACAGCAAACGGGCTATGGCTACACCTTC. Translation: CSAGQQTGYGYTF. The chain links TRBV29-1 to TRBJ1-2; possibly TRBD1 for D (6 bases). Germline values: CDR1 SQVTM, CDR2 ANQGSEA. Trimming removed 7 bases at V and 4 bases at J, with 16 bases between. CDR3 size: 13 residues.

The chain recombines TRBV7-9 with TRBJ1-6, with D unclear. This CDR3 has 14 residues. Trimming cost V 2 bases and J 5 bases, with 7 bases left between them. From germline, CDR1 is SEHNR and CDR2 FQNEAQ (reference sequence). CDR3 region: CASSLWGDNSPLHF. CDR3 coding DNA: TGTGCCAGCAGCTTATGGGGTGATAATTCACCCCTCCACTTT. Drawing the rest from reference TRBV7-9 and TRBJ1-6, the complete variable domain is DTGVSQNPRHKITKRGQNVTFRCDPISEHNRLYWYRQTLGQGPEFLTYFQNEAQLEKSRLLSDRFSAERPKGSFSTLEIQRTEQGDSAMYLCASSLWGDNSPLHFGNGTRLTVT.

This chain joins TRBV27 and TRBJ2-7; possible D gene TRBD2, 6 bases. Germline CDR1 reads MNHEY; CDR2 reads SMNVEV (reference sequence). Trimming took off 6 bases at V and 3 bases at J, with 18 bases between the two ends. This CDR3 is 15 amino acids long. CDR3 sequence: CASSRAGSFGYEQYF. CDR3 DNA sequence: TGTGCCAGCAGCCGGGCGGGGTCGTTTGGCTACGAGCAGTACTTC.

V gene TRBV30 combines with J gene TRBJ2-3; 8 bases are shared with TRBD2. V shed 5 bases and J 2 bases; nucleotides not matched to a gene: 9. CDR1 and CDR2 (germline): GTSNPN, SVGIG (reference sequence). CDR3 size: 15 residues. The CDR3 sequence is CAWPRGGSNTDTQYF. In DNA form, the CDR3 reads TGTGCCTGGCCCCGGGGGGGCAGTAACACAGATACGCAGTATTTT.